The source of this TCR beta chain is a study of OX40 agonist ivuxolimab in advanced cancers. Concerning this clone itself: Its antigen remains unknown.

The CDR3 is 15 residues long. Trimming shortened V by 6 bases and J by 3 bases, and 18 bases separated the two germline ends. The data were produced by immunoSEQ multiplex PCR, yet TCRdb's version contains in-frame clones alone and is incomplete. The sample holds 80,000 to 100,000 clones; approximately 90% are singletons and the top ten take about 0.35%. Whole-study findings and limits: Circulating CD4+ and CD8+ T cells showed clonal expansion by week 6 at 0.1 to 3.0 mg/kg.

The rearrangement uses TRBV23-1 and TRBJ2-7; possible D gene TRBD2, 6 bases. TRBV23-1 is classed as an ORF, of uncertain function. The source of this sequence is an adult with an advanced solid tumor such as melanoma, head and neck, liver or kidney cancer. Sample: CD4+ or CD8+ T cells sorted from blood, taken in a trial of the OX40 agonist ivuxolimab. CDR3 loop: CASSPPGQGGYEQYF. The DNA of the CDR3 is TGCGCCAGCAGCCCCCCGGGGCAGGGAGGCTACGAGCAGTACTTC.